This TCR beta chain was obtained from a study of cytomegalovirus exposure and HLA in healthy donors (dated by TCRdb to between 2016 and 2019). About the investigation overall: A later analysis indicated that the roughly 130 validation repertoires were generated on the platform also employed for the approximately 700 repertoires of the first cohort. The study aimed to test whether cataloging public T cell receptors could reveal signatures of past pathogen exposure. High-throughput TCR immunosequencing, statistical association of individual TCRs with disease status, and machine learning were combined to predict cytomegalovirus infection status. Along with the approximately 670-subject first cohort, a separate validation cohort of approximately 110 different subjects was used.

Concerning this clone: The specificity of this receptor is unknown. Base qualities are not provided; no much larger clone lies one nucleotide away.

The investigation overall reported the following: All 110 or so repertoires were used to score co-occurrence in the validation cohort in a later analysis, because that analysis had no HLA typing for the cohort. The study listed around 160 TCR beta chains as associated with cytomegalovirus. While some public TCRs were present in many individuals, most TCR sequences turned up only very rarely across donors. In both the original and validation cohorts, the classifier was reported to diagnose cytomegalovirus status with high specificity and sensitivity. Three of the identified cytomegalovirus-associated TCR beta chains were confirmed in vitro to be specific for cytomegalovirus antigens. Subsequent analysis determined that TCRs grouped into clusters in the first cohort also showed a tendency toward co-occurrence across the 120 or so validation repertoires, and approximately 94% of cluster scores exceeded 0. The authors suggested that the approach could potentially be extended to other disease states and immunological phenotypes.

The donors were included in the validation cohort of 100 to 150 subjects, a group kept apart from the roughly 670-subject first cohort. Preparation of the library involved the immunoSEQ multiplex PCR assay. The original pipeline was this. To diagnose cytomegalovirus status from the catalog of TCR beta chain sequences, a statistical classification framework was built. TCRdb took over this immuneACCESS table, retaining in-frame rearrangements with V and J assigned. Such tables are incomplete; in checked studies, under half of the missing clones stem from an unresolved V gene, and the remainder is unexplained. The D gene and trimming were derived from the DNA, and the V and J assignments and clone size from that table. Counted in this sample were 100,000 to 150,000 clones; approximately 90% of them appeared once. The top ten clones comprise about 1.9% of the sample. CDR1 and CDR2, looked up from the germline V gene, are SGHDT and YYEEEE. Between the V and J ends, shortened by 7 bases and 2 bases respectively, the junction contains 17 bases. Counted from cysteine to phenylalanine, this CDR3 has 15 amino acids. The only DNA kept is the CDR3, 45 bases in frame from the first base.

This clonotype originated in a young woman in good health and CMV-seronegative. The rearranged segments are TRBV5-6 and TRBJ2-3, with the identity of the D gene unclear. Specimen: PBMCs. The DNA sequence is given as TGTGCCAGCTCCATCGGAGACCTCTTCACAGATACGCAGTATTTT. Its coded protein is CASSIGDLFTDTQYF.